The following is a TCR beta chain sequence with its context. Its target is unknown. As the CDR3 is not closed by the conserved phenylalanine or tryptophan, this likely results from a read error. The germline V gene has CDR1 SNHLY and CDR2 FYNNEI. This CDR3 region has 14 residues. Trimming took off 6 bases at V and 3 bases at J, with 12 bases between the two ends. The blood RNA (from unsorted whole blood) was obtained, and germline DNA was also extracted. Those patients suffered from chronic HBV infection and were treatment-naive. The source of the sample is a study of tumor-infiltrating lymphocytes in primary liver carcinoma. At the level of the study: The patients, men and women alike, were aged 30 to 69 years. General study points: Tumors and blood were compared for top-250-clone fraction, and tumors had the significantly higher value (p = 0.039).

Making TCR beta cDNA involved approximately 520 ng total RNA and a constant-region primer. Three rounds of nested multiplex PCR with slightly modified ARM-PCR produced TCR beta libraries. Both of the initial two PCR rounds ran for roughly 11 cycles and employed TRBV1-TRBV30 forward primers alongside a C-beta reverse primer. TCRdb re-called the multiplex PCR reads with MiXCR, one entry per CDR3 protein. The sample includes 310,000 or so distinct CDR3 sequences, around three fifths of them seen just once. The chain carries TRBV2 and TRBJ1-5; D is unresolved. The sequenced sample was peripheral blood. The origin of this receptor is a woman aged 25 to 39 with primary liver carcinoma and hepatitis B virus infection. CDR3 nucleotide sequence: TGTGCCAGCAGCGCGAGCGTCAACAATCAGCCCCAGCATTTA. Translation gives CASSASVNNQPQHL.